This T cell receptor (beta chain) was identified in a study of shared clonotypes between healthy human individuals. Measured with immunoSEQ multiplex PCR; TCRdb has only the in-frame clones, and not every one. The table includes hundreds of thousands of clones, 85% to 95% detected once. This CDR3 is 14 amino acids long. With 6 bases clipped from V and 8 bases from J, the junction kept 12 bases outside the gene matches. Looked up from germline, CDR1 is MNHEY and CDR2 is SMNVEV (reference sequence). Selected positively for CCR7 and CD45RO-negative, naive CD8 cells excluded terminally differentiated effector memory CD45RA+ cells. Only Caucasian adults living in Nashville, Tennessee made up the donor group.

The chain has TRBV27 and TRBJ1-2, with 7 bases matching TRBD1. Sample: naive CD8+ T cells sorted from blood. The receptor comes from a woman in her twenties or thirties in good health. The CDR3 DNA is TGTGCCAGCAGGGTGCAAGGGGGCGCGGAGGGCTACACCTTC. The encoded protein is CASRVQGGAEGYTF.